This passage covers 8 T cell receptor beta chains from one sample sequenced in a study of cytomegalovirus exposure and HLA in healthy donors. Both 60 Vbeta primers and 13 Jbeta primers went into the PCR. Measured with immunoSEQ multiplex PCR; TCRdb has only the in-frame clones, and not every one. The sample holds roughly 100,000 clones, approximately 83% seen once. The sequencing sample was made of PBMCs. All receptors come from a man aged 18 to 29 in good health and CMV-seronegative.

The V call is TRBV27, the J call TRBJ2-7; 12 bases are shared with TRBD2. The CDR3 is made up of 15 amino acids. V lost 5 bases, J lost 3 bases, and 5 bases stayed unmatched. The germline gives CDR1 MNHEY, CDR2 SMNVEV (reference sequence). Here the CDR3 reads CASSQPGLAGYEQYF. CDR3 DNA: TGTGCCAGCAGTCAGCCGGGACTAGCGGGCTACGAGCAGTACTTC.

On this clone itself: An end of the junction differs from the germline gene, which may be a read error. The chain joins TRBV7-9 to TRBJ2-5; 11 bases align to TRBD1. Germline V gives CDR1 SEHNR, CDR2 FQNEAQ (reference sequence). This CDR3 comprises 14 residues. The CDR3 DNA is TGTTCCAGCGGGGGACAGGGGGTCCAAGAGGCCCAGTACTTC. Amino acids: CSSGGQGVQEAQYF.

The V gene is TRBV9, the J gene TRBJ2-1, with 10 positions matching TRBD2. The V and J ends lost 5 bases and 4 bases, in that order; junction bases with no gene match: 6. Germline V gene data show CDR1 as SGDLS and CDR2 as YYNGEE. The CDR3 length is 15 residues. The CDR3 bases are TGTGCCAGCAGTCCTAGACTAGCGGGTTACAATGAGCAGTTCTTC. It yields the protein CASSPRLAGYNEQFF. The full variable domain, with the rest looked up from reference TRBV9 and TRBJ2-1, is DSGVTQTPKHLITATGQRVTLRCSPRSGDLSVYWYQQSLDQGLQFLIQYYNGEERAKGNILERFSAQQFPDLHSELNLSSLELGDSALYFCASSPRLAGYNEQFFGPGTRLTVL.

The genes are TRBV19 and TRBJ2-7; D is possibly TRBD2 (5 bases). The germline V and J ends were trimmed by 4 bases and 2 bases, with 15 bases remaining between them. CDR3 length: 15 amino acids. CDR1 and CDR2 (germline): LNHDA, SQIVND (reference sequence). The CDR3 DNA sequence: TGTGCCAGTAGTACGACACGGACTCCACCCTACGAGCAGTACTTC. It is translated as CASSTTRTPPYEQYF.

Only one count was recorded for this clone. V is TRBV9 and J is TRBJ2-3; 7 bases map to TRBD1. The CDR3 has 15 amino acids. J was trimmed by 7 bases and V by 3 bases; bases with no gene match: 11. CDR1 and CDR2 from the germline V gene are SGDLS and YYNGEE. The CDR3 spells CASSDRSGQLNTQYF. Written as DNA, the CDR3 is TGTGCCAGCAGCGACCGTTCGGGACAGCTTAATACGCAGTATTTT.

A word on this clone: One junction end disagrees with the germline gene, perhaps due to a read error. The CDR3 region has the DNA TGTTCCAGCGGGGGACAGGGAGGGGGGAACACCATATATTTT. Protein: CSSGGQGGGNTIYF. This chain uses TRBV7-9 with TRBJ1-3, with 9 bases that match TRBD1. Germline V lookup: CDR1 SEHNR, CDR2 FQNEAQ (reference sequence). The CDR3 extends over 14 amino acids. The full variable domain, with the rest looked up from reference TRBV7-9 and TRBJ1-3, is DTGVSQNPRHKITKRGQNVTFRCDPISEHNRLYWYRQTLGQGPEFLTYFQNEAQLEKSRLLSDRFSAERPKGSFSTLEIQRTEQGDSAMYLCSSGGQGGGNTIYFGEGSWLTVV.

The chain carries TRBV7-3 and TRBJ2-5, with TRBD1 matching 7 bases. The trim removed 4 bases at V and 5 bases at J, leaving 10 bases unmatched. The CDR3 length is 15 residues. Looked up from germline, CDR1 is SGHTA and CDR2 is FQGTGA. This CDR3 reads CASSSQGDEDETQYF. Written as DNA, the CDR3 is TGTGCCAGCAGCTCTCAGGGGGATGAGGACGAGACCCAGTACTTC. The full variable domain, completed using reference TRBV7-3 and TRBJ2-5, is GAGVSQTPSNKVTEKGKYVELRCDPISGHTALYWYRQSLGQGPEFLIYFQGTGAADDSGLPNDRFFAVRPEGSVSTLKIQRTERGDSAVYLCASSSQGDEDETQYFGPGTRLLVL.

This rearrangement joins TRBV6-5 to TRBJ1-5; TRBD1 is a possible D gene (5 bases). Germline V gives CDR1 MNHEY, CDR2 SVGAGI. Trimming stripped 6 bases from V and 4 bases from J, with 13 bases between. There are 14 residues in the CDR3. The CDR3 region has the DNA TGTGCCAGCAGCGAAGCCCGGGGGAATCAGCCCCAGCATTTT. This codes for CASSEARGNQPQHF.